This entry features one TCR beta chain sequence. Some clones are missing from TCRdb's copy, which holds only in-frame ones; the method was immunoSEQ multiplex PCR. The sample shows 55,000 to 70,000 clones, roughly 87% of them seen only once. The sample belongs to a study of blood T cell repertoires in COVID-19. As for the study in general: The origin of the acute and convalescent COVID-19 samples was the United States, Italy and Spain. Nucleic acid was either cDNA or gDNA, and it came from T cells, B-cell-depleted T cells, or PBMCs.

Those enrolled in Seattle joined during active infection and were followed longitudinally afterward. Sequenced input: peripheral blood. The source of this sequence is a woman over 75 with COVID-19, enrolled during active disease.

CDR3 in DNA: TGTGCCAGCAGCTTTGAGACAGGGGTCTACGAGCAGTACTTC. This translates into CASSFETGVYEQYF. V is TRBV7-2 and J is TRBJ2-7; 8 nucleotides agree with TRBD1. Germline CDR1 and CDR2: SGHTA and FQGNSA. Germline trimming cut 3 bases from V and 3 bases from J; bases unmatched to any gene: 4. There are 14 residues in the CDR3.